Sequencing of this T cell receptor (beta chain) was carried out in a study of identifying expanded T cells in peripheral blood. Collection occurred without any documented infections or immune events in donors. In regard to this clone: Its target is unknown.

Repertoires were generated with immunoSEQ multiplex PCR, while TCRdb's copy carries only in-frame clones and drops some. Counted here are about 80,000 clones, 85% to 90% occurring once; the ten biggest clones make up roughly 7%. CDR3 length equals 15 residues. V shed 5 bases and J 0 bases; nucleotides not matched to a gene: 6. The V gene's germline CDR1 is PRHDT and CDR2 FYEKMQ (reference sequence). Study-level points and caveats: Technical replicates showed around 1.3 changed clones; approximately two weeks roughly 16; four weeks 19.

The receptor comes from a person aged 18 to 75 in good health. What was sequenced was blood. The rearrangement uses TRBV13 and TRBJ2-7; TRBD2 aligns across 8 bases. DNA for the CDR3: TGTGCCAGCAGCACCTTAGCGGGGTACTCCTACGAGCAGTACTTC. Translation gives CASSTLAGYSYEQYF.